The 27 T cell receptor beta chains below were found in one sample sequenced in a study of blood T cell repertoires in COVID-19. Data came from immunoSEQ multiplex PCR; TCRdb stores just in-frame clones and leaves some out. The table records 110,000 to 150,000 clones, more than 85% of them present only once. Material: peripheral blood. Receptor source: a man in his sixties with active or convalescent COVID-19.

This sequence joins TRBV19 and TRBJ1-2; D not resolved. The CDR3 loop spans 14 amino acids. The ends were cut back, 0 bases at V and 4 bases at J, with 9 bases in the middle. CDR1 and CDR2 from the germline V gene are LNHDA and SQIVND (reference sequence). Written as DNA, the CDR3 is TGTGCCAGTAGTATAGAGGAGGTTGGCTATGGCTACACCTTC. Its translation: CASSIEEVGYGYTF.

V is TRBV7-3 and J is TRBJ1-4; 7 bases map to TRBD1. The junction had 5 bases not matched to a gene; V was cut back by 3 bases and J by 4 bases. This CDR3 spans 15 amino acids. Per germline, CDR1 SGHTA and CDR2 FQGTGA. CDR3 nucleotide sequence: TGTGCCAGCAGCTTCCCGACAGGGAGTAATGAAAAACTGTTTTTT. Protein product: CASSFPTGSNEKLFF. Complete variable domain (other parts from reference TRBV7-3 and TRBJ1-4): GAGVSQTPSNKVTEKGKYVELRCDPISGHTALYWYRQSLGQGPEFLIYFQGTGAADDSGLPNDRFFAVRPEGSVSTLKIQRTERGDSAVYLCASSFPTGSNEKLFFGSGTQLSVL.

The rearrangement links TRBV30 to TRBJ1-1; 10 nucleotides line up with TRBD1. The CDR3 runs 15 residues. Losses at the gene ends were 3 bases for V and 5 bases for J; bases not matched to a gene: 9. From germline, CDR1 is GTSNPN and CDR2 SVGIG (reference sequence). The CDR3 nucleotides are TGTGCCTGGAGCGCGCGGGACAGGGGAAAAACTGAAGCTTTCTTT. Protein: CAWSARDRGKTEAFF.

The chain recombines TRBV5-6 with TRBJ2-3, with TRBD2 matching over 8 bases. The germline V gene has CDR1 SGHDT and CDR2 YYEEEE. CDR3 length: 15 residues. V was clipped by 0 bases and J by 4 bases; unmatched bases: 4. The chain's CDR3 is CASSLVGGAADTQYF. For the CDR3, the DNA is TGTGCCAGCAGCTTGGTCGGGGGGGCGGCAGATACGCAGTATTTT.

The chain recombines TRBV5-8 with TRBJ2-5; TRBD1 is a possible D gene (5 bases). The CDR3 loop spans 16 amino acids. Germline assignment: CDR1 SGHTS and CDR2 YDEGEE. Trimming took 1 base from V and 3 from J, leaving 16 bases between them. CDR3 sequence reads: CASSLLAGAGKETQYF. The CDR3 region has the DNA TGTGCCAGCAGCTTGCTCGCTGGGGCAGGGAAAGAGACCCAGTACTTC.

The rearrangement joins TRBV4-3 to TRBJ2-7; TRBD2 might be the D (5 bases). The V gene lost 4 bases and the J gene lost 2 bases, with 12 bases spanning the gap. CDR3 length: 14 amino acids. From germline, CDR1 is LGHNA and CDR2 YSLEER. CDR3 loop: CASSRDYPPYEQYF. The DNA for the CDR3 is TGCGCCAGCAGCCGTGACTACCCGCCCTACGAGCAGTACTTC.

The V and J genes are TRBV6-1 and TRBJ2-7; 10 nucleotides line up with TRBD1. The CDR3 covers 15 residues. Germline V gene sequence: CDR1 MNHNS, CDR2 SASEGT. V trimming: 3 bases; J trimming: 2 bases; junction bases outside the gene matches: 4. CDR3 region: CASSEGGTGAYEQYF. The CDR3 DNA sequence: TGTGCCAGCAGTGAGGGGGGGACAGGGGCCTACGAGCAGTACTTC.

CDR3 amino acids: CASGRDRASYGYTF. For the CDR3, the DNA is TGTGCCAGCGGCCGGGACAGGGCTAGCTATGGCTACACCTTC. V is TRBV6-5 and J is TRBJ1-2, with 9 bases fitting TRBD1. Trimming removed 8 bases from V and 4 bases from J; junction bases left unmatched: 8. This CDR3 has 14 amino acids. Germline V lookup: CDR1 MNHEY, CDR2 SVGAGI.

The V and J genes are TRBV6-6 and TRBJ2-1; unclear D gene. The germline V gene encodes CDR1 MNHNY and CDR2 SVGAGI (reference sequence). The CDR3 runs to 13 residues. V lost 6 bases to trimming and J lost 9 bases, with 15 bases between them. This CDR3 reads CASSIGEVGEQFF. CDR3 nucleotide sequence: TGTGCCAGCAGCATTGGAGAGGTCGGTGAGCAGTTCTTC.

The V gene is TRBV28, the J gene TRBJ1-5, with TRBD1 identical over 7 bases. CDR3 length: 16 residues. The V gene's germline CDR1 is MDHEN and CDR2 SYDVKM. V shed 3 bases and J 6 bases; nucleotides not matched to a gene: 11. The CDR3 is CASSLWKGGLRQPQHF. CDR3 nucleotide sequence: TGTGCCAGCAGTTTGTGGAAAGGGGGCTTACGTCAGCCCCAGCATTTT. The whole variable domain, filled in from reference TRBV28 and TRBJ1-5, reads DVKVTQSSRYLVKRTGEKVFLECVQDMDHENMFWYRQDPGLGLRLIYFSYDVKMKEKGDIPEGYSVSREKKERFSLILESASTNQTSMYLCASSLWKGGLRQPQHFGDGTRLSIL.

This chain links TRBV7-9 with TRBJ1-6; maybe TRBD1 (6 bases). The CDR3 loop spans 15 amino acids. Trimming removed 5 bases from V and 10 bases from J, with 18 bases in between. CDR1 and CDR2 (germline): SEHNR, FQNEAQ (reference sequence). The CDR3 region is CASSLLGGAGSPLHF. The CDR3 DNA sequence: TGTGCCAGCAGCCTCTTGGGGGGGGCCGGATCACCCCTCCACTTT.

The chain employs TRBV19 and TRBJ2-4; 16 bases line up with TRBD2. The V gene end was trimmed by 4 bases and the J gene end by 0 bases; junction bases not matched to a gene: 9. The CDR3 has 20 residues. CDR1 is LNHDA and CDR2 is SQIVND in the germline V gene (reference sequence). The CDR3 here is CASSKSGTSGRAQAKNIQYF. The CDR3 coding sequence is TGTGCCAGTAGTAAATCCGGGACTAGCGGGAGGGCCCAAGCCAAAAACATTCAGTACTTC.

This sequence joins TRBV3-1 (or the pseudogene TRBV3-2) and TRBJ1-1; TRBD1 aligns across 7 bases. V lost 4 bases to trimming and J lost 0 bases; unmatched junction nucleotides: 5. CDR1 and CDR2 (germline): LGHDT, YNNKEL (reference sequence). The length of the CDR3 is 15 residues. CDR3 coding DNA: TGTGCCAGCAGCCCCTGGGACAGCATGAACACTGAAGCTTTCTTT. Translated: CASSPWDSMNTEAFF.

The chain couples TRBV6-5 to TRBJ2-3; tentatively, D is TRBD1 (6 bases). This CDR3 spans 13 amino acids. Germline CDR1 is MNHEY and CDR2 is SVGAGI. V was shortened by 7 bases and J by 2 bases, with 10 bases between the two germline ends. CDR3 region: CASNQGNTDTQYF. DNA of the CDR3: TGTGCCAGCAACCAGGGGAACACAGATACGCAGTATTTT.

The chain is built from TRBV10-3 and TRBJ2-7; TRBD2 might be the D (5 bases). The CDR3 extends over 12 amino acids. Looked up from germline, CDR1 is ENHRY and CDR2 is SYGVKD. The V gene lost 11 bases and the J gene lost 0 bases, with 11 bases spanning the gap. The CDR3 spells CASQGSSYEQYF. The CDR3 DNA is TGTGCCTCGCAAGGGAGCTCCTACGAGCAGTACTTC.

The rearrangement links TRBV30 to TRBJ1-1; the D is unclear. The CDR3 is 15 residues long. V lost 0 bases and J 5 bases, leaving 16 bases between the germline ends. The germline V gene has CDR1 GTSNPN and CDR2 SVGIG (reference sequence). The CDR3 nucleotides read TGTGCCTGGAGTGTACCAAGTGACGGGAGTACTGAAGCTTTCTTT. Its protein product is CAWSVPSDGSTEAFF.

The chain joins TRBV24-1 to TRBJ2-1, with TRBD2 matching 10 bases. Germline V gives CDR1 KGHDR, CDR2 SFDVKD. The CDR3 is 17 amino acids. V was pared by 5 bases and J by 3 bases, with 9 bases of the junction left unmatched. This chain's CDR3 is CATSVRPSGGFYNEQFF. Written as DNA, the CDR3 is TGTGCCACCAGTGTTCGGCCTAGCGGGGGCTTCTACAATGAGCAGTTCTTC.

The genes are TRBV28 and TRBJ1-3; 11 bases are a match to TRBD1. CDR3 length: 16 residues. CDR1 and CDR2 (germline): MDHEN, SYDVKM. The V gene end was trimmed by 5 bases and the J gene end by 9 bases; junction bases not matched to a gene: 12. In DNA form, the CDR3 reads TGTGCCAGCAGTCCCGGACAGGGGGCTGCCCTTTTCACCATATATTTT. This translates into CASSPGQGAALFTIYF.

The chain employs TRBV3-1 (or the pseudogene TRBV3-2) and TRBJ1-2; 8 nucleotides match TRBD1. This CDR3 contains 13 residues. CDR1 LGHDT and CDR2 YNNKEL come from the germline V gene (reference sequence). J was trimmed by 7 bases and V by 8 bases; bases with no gene match: 9. CDR3 DNA: TGTGCCAGCGCCCGGACAGGGCAGGGTGGCTACACCTTC. It is translated as CASARTGQGGYTF.

This clone was recorded a few times. The chain has TRBV7-2 and TRBJ2-3, with 13 bases lining up with TRBD2. Germline CDR1 and CDR2: SGHTA and FQGNSA. This CDR3 has 19 amino acids. V lost 5 bases, J lost 0 bases, and 11 bases stayed unmatched. CDR3 bases: TGTGCCAGCAGCGGAGGAACTAGCGGGGGGGCCTTCAGCACAGATACGCAGTATTTT. This translates into CASSGGTSGGAFSTDTQYF.

This chain joins TRBV19 and TRBJ1-4; D unclear. Germline CDR1 is LNHDA and CDR2 is SQIVND (reference sequence). Trimming shortened V by 6 bases and J by 8 bases, and 16 bases separated the two germline ends. The CDR3 runs to 14 residues. The CDR3 reads CASRPGRNVEKLFF. The CDR3, as DNA: TGTGCCAGTAGGCCGGGGAGAAACGTAGAAAAACTGTTTTTT. The full variable domain, completed using reference TRBV19 and TRBJ1-4, is DGGITQSPKYLFRKEGQNVTLSCEQNLNHDAMYWYRQDPGQGLRLIYYSQIVNDFQKGDIAEGYSVSREKKESFPLTVTSAQKNPTAFYLCASRPGRNVEKLFFGSGTQLSVL.

This clone has just one count. V gene TRBV10-3 combines with J gene TRBJ2-2, with D uncertain. Germline CDR1 reads ENHRY; CDR2 reads SYGVKD. The CDR3 sequence is 14 residues long. The V end was cut by 2 bases, the J end by 2 bases, with 6 bases between. For the CDR3, the DNA is TGTGCCATCAGTGAGGTAGCCAACACCGGGGAGCTGTTTTTT. It translates to CAISEVANTGELFF.

The chain joins TRBV7-9 to TRBJ2-1; TRBD1 is a possible D gene (5 bases). Germline CDR1 reads SEHNR; CDR2 reads FQNEAQ (reference sequence). The CDR3 extends over 13 amino acids. V lost 5 bases and J lost 6, with 11 bases in between. The DNA of the CDR3 is TGTGCCAGCAGCCGGCCTAGGGGCAATGAGCAGTTCTTC. It translates to CASSRPRGNEQFF.

The V and J genes are TRBV27 and TRBJ1-6; the match to TRBD1 covers 7 bases. Germline CDR1 reads MNHEY; CDR2 reads SMNVEV (reference sequence). The CDR3 covers 16 residues. Trimming removed 2 bases from V and 6 bases from J; junction bases left unmatched: 7. CDR3 nucleotide sequence: TGTGCCAGCAGTTTAAACAGGGGAAGTTTTAATTCACCCCTCCACTTT. Translated: CASSLNRGSFNSPLHF.

The chain links TRBV25-1 to TRBJ1-4; tentatively, D is TRBD1 (6 bases). This CDR3 has 15 residues. Trimming removed 2 bases from V and 3 bases from J, with 10 bases in between. From germline, CDR1 is MGHDK and CDR2 SYGVNS. CDR3 nucleotide sequence: TGTGCCAGCAGTGAACAGGGGTTGGCTAATGAAAAACTGTTTTTT. It specifies CASSEQGLANEKLFF.

The chain combines TRBV2 with TRBJ1-3; weak D call: TRBD1 (5 bases). The CDR3 totals 15 residues. Germline loops: CDR1 SNHLY, CDR2 FYNNEI. V was clipped by 8 bases and J by 0 bases, with 14 bases between them. The CDR3 sequence is CASSKTGDSGNTIYF. CDR3 nucleotides: TGTGCCAGCTCAAAAACAGGTGACTCTGGAAACACCATATATTTT.

This clone has only a few counts. This chain connects TRBV14 to TRBJ1-1; D perhaps matches TRBD1 (5 bases). Trimming pared 1 base from V and 5 bases from J, leaving 14 bases between. The CDR3 sequence is 15 residues long. Germline CDR1 reads SGHDN; CDR2 reads FVKESK. The chain's CDR3 is CASSQGLAGRTEAFF. The CDR3 coding sequence is TGTGCCAGCAGCCAAGGATTGGCAGGGCGGACTGAAGCTTTCTTT.